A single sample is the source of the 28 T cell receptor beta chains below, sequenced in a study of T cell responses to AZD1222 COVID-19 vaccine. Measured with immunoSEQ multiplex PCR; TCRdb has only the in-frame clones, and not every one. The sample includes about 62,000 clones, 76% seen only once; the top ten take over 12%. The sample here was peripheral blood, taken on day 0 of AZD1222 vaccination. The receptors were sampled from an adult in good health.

The chain's CDR3 is CASSLGPGTEAFF. DNA for the CDR3: TGTGCCAGCAGTTTGGGGCCGGGCACTGAAGCTTTCTTT. The chain is built from TRBV12-3 or TRBV12-4 and TRBJ1-1; D might be TRBD1 (5 bases). The CDR3 is 13 residues long. The V and J ends lost 3 bases and 4 bases respectively, with 9 bases between them.

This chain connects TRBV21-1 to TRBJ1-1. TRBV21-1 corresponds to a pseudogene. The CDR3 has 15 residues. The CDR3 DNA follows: TGTGCCAGCAGCAAGAGGGAACTGAGTAAGGCTGAAGCTTTCTTT. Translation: CASSKRELSKAEAFF.

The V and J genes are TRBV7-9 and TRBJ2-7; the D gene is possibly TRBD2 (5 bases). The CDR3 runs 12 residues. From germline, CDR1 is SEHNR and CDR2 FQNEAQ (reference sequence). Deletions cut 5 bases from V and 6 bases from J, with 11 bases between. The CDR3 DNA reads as TGTGCCAGCAGCGGCTTAGGAGGCGAGCAGTACTTC. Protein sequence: CASSGLGGEQYF.

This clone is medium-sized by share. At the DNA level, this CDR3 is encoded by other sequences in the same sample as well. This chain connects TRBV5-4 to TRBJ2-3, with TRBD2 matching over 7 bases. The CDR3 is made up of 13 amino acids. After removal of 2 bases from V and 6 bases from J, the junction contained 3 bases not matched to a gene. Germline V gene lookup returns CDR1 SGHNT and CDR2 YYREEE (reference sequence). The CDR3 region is CASSLAGRDTQYF. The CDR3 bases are TGTGCCAGCAGCTTAGCGGGGCGGGATACGCAGTATTTT.

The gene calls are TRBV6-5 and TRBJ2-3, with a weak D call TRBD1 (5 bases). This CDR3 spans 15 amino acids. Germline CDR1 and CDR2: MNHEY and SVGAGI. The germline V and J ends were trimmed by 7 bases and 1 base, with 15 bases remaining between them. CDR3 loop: CASTPTEFGTDTQYF. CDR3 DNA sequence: TGTGCCAGCACCCCGACAGAGTTTGGCACAGATACGCAGTATTTT.

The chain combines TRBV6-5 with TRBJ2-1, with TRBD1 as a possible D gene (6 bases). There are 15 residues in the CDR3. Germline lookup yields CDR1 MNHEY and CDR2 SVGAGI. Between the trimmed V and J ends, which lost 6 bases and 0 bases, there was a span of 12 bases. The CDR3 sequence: CASSFDRFSYNEQFF. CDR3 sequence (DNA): TGTGCCAGCAGCTTTGACAGGTTCTCCTACAATGAGCAGTTCTTC.

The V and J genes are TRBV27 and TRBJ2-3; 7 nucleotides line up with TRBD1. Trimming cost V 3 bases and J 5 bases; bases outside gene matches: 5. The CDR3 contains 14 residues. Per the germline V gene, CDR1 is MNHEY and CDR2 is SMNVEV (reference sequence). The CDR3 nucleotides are TGTGCCAGCAGTTTCGAGGGGGCAGGAGATACGCAGTATTTT. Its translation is CASSFEGAGDTQYF.

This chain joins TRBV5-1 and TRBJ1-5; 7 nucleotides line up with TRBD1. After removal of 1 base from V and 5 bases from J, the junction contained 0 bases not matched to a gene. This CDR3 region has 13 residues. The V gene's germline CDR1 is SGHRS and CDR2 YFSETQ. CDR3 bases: TGCGCCAGCAGCTTGACAGGGGATCAGCCCCAGCATTTT. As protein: CASSLTGDQPQHF.

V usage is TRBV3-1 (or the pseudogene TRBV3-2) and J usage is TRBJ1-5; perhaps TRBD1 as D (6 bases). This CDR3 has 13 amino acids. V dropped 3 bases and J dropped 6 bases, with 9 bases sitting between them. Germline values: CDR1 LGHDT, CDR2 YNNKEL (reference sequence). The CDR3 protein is CASSHQGTQPQHF. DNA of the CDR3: TGTGCCAGCAGCCACCAGGGGACTCAGCCCCAGCATTTT.

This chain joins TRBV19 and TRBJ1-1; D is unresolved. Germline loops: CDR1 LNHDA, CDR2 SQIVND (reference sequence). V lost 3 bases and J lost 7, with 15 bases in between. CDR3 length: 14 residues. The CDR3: CASSIPGSIYEAFF. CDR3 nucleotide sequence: TGTGCCAGTAGTATCCCCGGTTCCATTTATGAAGCTTTCTTT.

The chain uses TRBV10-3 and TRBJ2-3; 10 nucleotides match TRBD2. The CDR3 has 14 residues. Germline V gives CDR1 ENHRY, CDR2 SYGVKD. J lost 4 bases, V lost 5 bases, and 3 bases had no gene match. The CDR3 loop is CAISLAGASDTQYF. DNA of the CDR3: TGTGCCATCAGTCTAGCGGGGGCTTCAGATACGCAGTATTTT.

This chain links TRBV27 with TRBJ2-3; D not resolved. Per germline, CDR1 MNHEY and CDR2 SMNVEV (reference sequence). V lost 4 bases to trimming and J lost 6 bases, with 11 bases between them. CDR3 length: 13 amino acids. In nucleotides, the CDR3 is TGTGCCAGCAGTTCCATCCCTTGGGATACGCAGTATTTT. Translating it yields CASSSIPWDTQYF.

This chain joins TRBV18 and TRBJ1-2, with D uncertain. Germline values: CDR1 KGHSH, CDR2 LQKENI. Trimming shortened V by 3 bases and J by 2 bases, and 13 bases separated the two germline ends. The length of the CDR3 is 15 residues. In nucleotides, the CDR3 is TGTGCCAGCTCACCTTCCCTTTACATAAACTATGGCTACACCTTC. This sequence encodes CASSPSLYINYGYTF.

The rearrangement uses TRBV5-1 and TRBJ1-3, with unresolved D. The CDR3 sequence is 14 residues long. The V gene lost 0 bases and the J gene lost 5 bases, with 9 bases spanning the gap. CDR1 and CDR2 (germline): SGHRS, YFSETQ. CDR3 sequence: CASSLDGNRNTIYF. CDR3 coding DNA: TGCGCCAGCAGCTTGGATGGGAACCGAAACACCATATATTTT.

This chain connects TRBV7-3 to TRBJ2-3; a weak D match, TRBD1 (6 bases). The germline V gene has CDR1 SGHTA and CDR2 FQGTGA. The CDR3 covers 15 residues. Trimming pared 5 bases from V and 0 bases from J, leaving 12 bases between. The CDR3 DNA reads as TGTGCCAGCAGCGCGAGGGGGACCAGCACAGATACGCAGTATTTT. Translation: CASSARGTSTDTQYF.

CDR3 residues: CAWSPGAEQYF. CDR3 nucleotide sequence: TGTGCCTGGAGTCCCGGGGCCGAGCAGTACTTC. This chain joins TRBV30 and TRBJ2-7; tentatively, D is TRBD1 or TRBD2 (5 bases each). Trimming removed 2 bases from V and 6 bases from J, with 8 bases in between. Germline-derived CDR1 and CDR2 are GTSNPN and SVGIG (reference sequence). This CDR3 contains 11 residues.

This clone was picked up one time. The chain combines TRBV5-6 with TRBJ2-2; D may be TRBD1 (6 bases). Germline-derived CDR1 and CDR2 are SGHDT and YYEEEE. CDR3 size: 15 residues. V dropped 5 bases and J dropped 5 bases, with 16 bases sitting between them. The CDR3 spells CASSRTGRNTGELFF. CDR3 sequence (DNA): TGTGCCAGCAGTCGCACAGGGAGAAATACCGGGGAGCTGTTTTTT.

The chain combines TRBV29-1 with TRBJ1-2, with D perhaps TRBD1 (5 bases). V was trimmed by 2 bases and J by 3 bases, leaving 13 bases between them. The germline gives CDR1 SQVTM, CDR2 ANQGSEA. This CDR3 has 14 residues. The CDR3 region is CSVERSPGHYGYTF. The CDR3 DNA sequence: TGCAGCGTTGAAAGATCACCGGGGCACTATGGCTACACCTTC.

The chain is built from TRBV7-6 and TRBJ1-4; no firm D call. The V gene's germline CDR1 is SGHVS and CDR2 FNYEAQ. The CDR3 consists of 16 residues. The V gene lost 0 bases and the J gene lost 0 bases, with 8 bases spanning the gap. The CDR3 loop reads CASSLAYNPTNEKLFF. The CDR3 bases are TGTGCCAGCAGCTTAGCCTACAACCCAACTAATGAAAAACTGTTTTTT.

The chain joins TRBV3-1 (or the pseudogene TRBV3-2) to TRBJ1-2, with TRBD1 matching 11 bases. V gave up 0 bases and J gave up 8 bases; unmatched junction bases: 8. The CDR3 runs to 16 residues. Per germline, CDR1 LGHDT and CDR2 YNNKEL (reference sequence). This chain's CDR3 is CASSQDGGQGAGGYTF. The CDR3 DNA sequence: TGTGCCAGCAGCCAAGATGGCGGACAGGGGGCGGGCGGCTACACCTTC.

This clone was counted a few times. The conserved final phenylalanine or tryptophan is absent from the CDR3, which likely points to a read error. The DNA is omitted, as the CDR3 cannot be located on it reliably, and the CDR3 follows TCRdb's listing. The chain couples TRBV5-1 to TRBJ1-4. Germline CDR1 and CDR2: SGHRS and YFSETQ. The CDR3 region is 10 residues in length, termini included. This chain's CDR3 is CASSHPDTGV.

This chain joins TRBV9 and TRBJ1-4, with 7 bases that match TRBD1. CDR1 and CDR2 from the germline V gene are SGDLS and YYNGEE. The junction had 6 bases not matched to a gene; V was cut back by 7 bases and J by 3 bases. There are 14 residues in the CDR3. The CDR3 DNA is TGTGCCAGCGGGCAGGGGGGAGCTAATGAAAAACTGTTTTTT. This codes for CASGQGGANEKLFF. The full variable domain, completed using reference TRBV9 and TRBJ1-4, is DSGVTQTPKHLITATGQRVTLRCSPRSGDLSVYWYQQSLDQGLQFLIQYYNGEERAKGNILERFSAQQFPDLHSELNLSSLELGDSALYFCASGQGGANEKLFFGSGTQLSVL.

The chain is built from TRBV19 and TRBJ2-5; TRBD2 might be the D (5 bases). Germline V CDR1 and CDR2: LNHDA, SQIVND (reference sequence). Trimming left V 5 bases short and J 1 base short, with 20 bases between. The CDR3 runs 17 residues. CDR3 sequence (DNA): TGTGCCAGTAGTCCCCCCTCGCTACTAGGAAGCCAAGAGACCCAGTACTTC. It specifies CASSPPSLLGSQETQYF.

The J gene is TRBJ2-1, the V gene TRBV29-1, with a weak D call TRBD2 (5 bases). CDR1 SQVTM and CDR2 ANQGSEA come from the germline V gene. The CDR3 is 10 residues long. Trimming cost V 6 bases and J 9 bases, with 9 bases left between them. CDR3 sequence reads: CSVGSFEQFF. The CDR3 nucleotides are TGCAGCGTAGGGAGTTTTGAGCAGTTCTTC.

The CDR3 bases are TGCGCCAGCAGTGATGCAGTATCGACTGGGTCAAACACTGAAGCTTTCTTT. This translates into CASSDAVSTGSNTEAFF. The gene calls are TRBV10-1 and TRBJ1-1, with no clear D. This CDR3 region has 17 residues. V was clipped by 3 bases and J by 2 bases, with 19 bases between them. Germline values: CDR1 WNHNN, CDR2 SYGVQD (reference sequence).

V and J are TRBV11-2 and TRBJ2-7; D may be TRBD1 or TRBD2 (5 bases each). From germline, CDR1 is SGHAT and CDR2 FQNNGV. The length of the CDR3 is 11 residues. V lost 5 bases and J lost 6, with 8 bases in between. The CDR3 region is CASSPGPEQYF. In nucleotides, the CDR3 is TGTGCCAGCAGCCCGGGGCCCGAGCAGTACTTC. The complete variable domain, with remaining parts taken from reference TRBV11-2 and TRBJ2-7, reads EAGVAQSPRYKIIEKRQSVAFWCNPISGHATLYWYQQILGQGPKLLIQFQNNGVVDDSQLPKDRFSAERLKGVDSTLKIQPAKLEDSAVYLCASSPGPEQYFGPGTRLTVT.

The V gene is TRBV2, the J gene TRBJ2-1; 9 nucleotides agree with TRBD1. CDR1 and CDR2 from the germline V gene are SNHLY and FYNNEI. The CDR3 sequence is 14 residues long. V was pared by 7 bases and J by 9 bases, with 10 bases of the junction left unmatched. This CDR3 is CASIRRTGEGEQFF. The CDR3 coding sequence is TGTGCCAGCATACGTCGGACAGGGGAGGGTGAGCAGTTCTTC.

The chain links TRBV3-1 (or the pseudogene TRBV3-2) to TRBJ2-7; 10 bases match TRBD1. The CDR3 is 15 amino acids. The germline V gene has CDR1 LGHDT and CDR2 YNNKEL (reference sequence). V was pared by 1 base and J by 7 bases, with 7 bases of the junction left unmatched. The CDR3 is CASSQGRTGGREQYF. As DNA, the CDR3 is TGTGCCAGCAGCCAAGGCCGGACAGGGGGGAGAGAGCAGTACTTC.